This TCR beta chain originates from a study of beta chain features in type 1 diabetes. The whole isolated RNA underwent reverse transcription, so sequencing captured expressed TCRB transcripts. TCRdb keeps only in-frame clones here, not all; method: immunoSEQ multiplex PCR. The sample holds roughly 140,000 clones, under 60% seen once. The germline gives CDR1 MNHEY, CDR2 SMNVEV (reference sequence). This CDR3 is built from 14 residues. V lost 3 bases, J lost 4 bases, and 9 bases lay in between. The genes are TRBV27 and TRBJ1-4; TRBD1 might be the D (5 bases). The sample taken for sequencing was Tregs from blood. The source is a man younger than 35 in good health. The CDR3 DNA follows: TGTGCCAGCAGTTTCAGGGTGGATAATGAAAAACTGTTTTTT. Translation gives CASSFRVDNEKLFF.